This paragraph covers one T cell receptor beta chain sequence. The sample belongs to a study of blood T cell repertoires in COVID-19. As for the study in general: Acute and convalescent COVID-19 samples came from the United States, Italy and Spain.

V was cut by 7 bases and J by 7 bases, with 11 bases left in between. The CDR3 length is 12 residues. CDR1 and CDR2 from the germline V gene are MGHDK and SYGVNS. Method: immunoSEQ multiplex PCR; TCRdb's copy keeps in-frame clones and lacks some. The sample lists 150,000 or so clones, roughly 90% occurring once. Material for sequencing was PBMCs or T cells enriched from blood (not recorded which). The receptor comes from a woman aged 25 to 39 with acute COVID-19. V is TRBV25-1 and J is TRBJ2-1, with a weak D call TRBD2 (6 bases). CDR3 nucleotide sequence: TGTGCCAGCATCGGGGGTCTGAATGAGCAGTTCTTC. As protein: CASIGGLNEQFF.